One sample yielded the 9 T cell receptor beta chains listed below, sequenced in a study of T cells in Graves' hyperthyroidism and ophthalmopathy. RNA transcripts provided the source from which TCR beta CDR3 regions were amplified. HTBI primers were used for first-round RT-PCR of the TCR CDR3. From the multiplex PCR reads, TCRdb called clonotypes with MiXCR, one entry per CDR3 protein. The repertoire holds hundreds of thousands of distinct CDR3 sequences, with 15% to 20% as singletons. The material sequenced was blood. The receptors originated from a woman in her forties or fifties with Graves' hyperthyroidism that later progressed to Graves' ophthalmopathy.

This clonotype was observed a handful of times. The chain joins TRBV25-1 to TRBJ1-1; TRBD1 matches at 9 bases. V was pared by 3 bases and J by 5 bases, with 4 bases of the junction left unmatched. Germline assignment: CDR1 MGHDK and CDR2 SYGVNS. CDR3 size: 14 residues. The CDR3 sequence: CASSDPGTGTEAFF. In DNA, the CDR3 is TGTGCCAGCAGTGATCCCGGGACAGGGACTGAAGCTTTCTTT.

There are a few counts of this clonotype. The chain recombines TRBV6-5 with TRBJ2-2; TRBD2 matches at 9 bases. CDR1 is MNHEY, CDR2 SVGAGI, per germline. The length of the CDR3 is 18 residues. The ends lost 0 bases at V and 1 base at J; junction bases unmatched: 6. The CDR3 is CASSYSTARGGNTGELFF. CDR3 nucleotides: TGTGCCAGCAGTTACTCGACGGCGCGGGGGGGGAACACCGGGGAGCTGTTTTTT.

The rearrangement joins TRBV24-1 to TRBJ1-1, with TRBD1 matching 8 bases. Per germline, CDR1 KGHDR and CDR2 SFDVKD. There are 16 residues in the CDR3. V lost 2 bases and J lost 4; bases outside the gene matches: 8. The CDR3 sequence is CATSDSDRGTGTEAFF. The CDR3 nucleotides read TGTGCCACCAGTGATTCCGACAGGGGTACCGGCACTGAAGCTTTCTTT.

In its sample, this clonotype was seen many times. The chain carries TRBV6-2 or TRBV6-3 and TRBJ1-2; tentative D call: TRBD1 (5 bases). V shed 5 bases and J shed 5 bases, with 12 bases lying between them. The V gene's germline CDR1 is MNHEY and CDR2 SVGEGT. This CDR3 has 13 amino acids. This CDR3 reads CASSQGGDYGYTF. Written as DNA, the CDR3 is TGTGCCAGCAGTCAAGGAGGGGATTATGGCTACACCTTC.

The chain carries TRBV6-4 and TRBJ1-5, with 7 bases fitting TRBD1. V was clipped by 5 bases and J by 3 bases; unmatched bases: 7. CDR3 length equals 15 residues. Germline assignment: CDR1 MRHNA and CDR2 SNTAGT. For the CDR3, the DNA is TGTGCCAGCAGTCCGACAGGGATGGTCAATCAGCCCCAGCATTTT. Translation: CASSPTGMVNQPQHF.

This clonotype was detected ten times or more. The rearrangement uses TRBV7-3 and TRBJ1-1; tentative D call: TRBD1 (5 bases). The length of the CDR3 is 14 residues. Germline-derived CDR1 and CDR2 are SGHTA and FQGTGA. V lost 1 base, J lost 5 bases, and 11 bases lay in between. The CDR3 DNA reads TGTGCCAGCAGCTTAATGGGGGTTGGGACTGAAGCTTTCTTT. Its translation: CASSLMGVGTEAFF.

This clonotype was recorded a few times. This chain joins TRBV20-1 and TRBJ2-7; D is possibly TRBD1 (6 bases). Per germline, CDR1 DFQATT and CDR2 SNEGSKA (reference sequence). The CDR3 consists of 12 residues. The V gene lost 6 bases and the J gene lost 4 bases, with 13 bases spanning the gap. The CDR3 sequence is CSATTGLYEQYF. The CDR3 DNA follows: TGCAGTGCCACGACAGGCCTTTACGAGCAGTACTTC.

This clonotype was detected many times. The chain employs TRBV2 and TRBJ1-4; D is ambiguous. The ends were cut back, 5 bases at V and 2 bases at J, with 12 bases in the middle. This CDR3 has 15 amino acids. In germline, CDR1 is SNHLY, CDR2 FYNNEI. CDR3 in DNA: TGTGCCAGCAGTCTTACACGGTCTACTAATGAAAAACTGTTTTTT. Residues: CASSLTRSTNEKLFF.

In DNA form, the CDR3 reads TGTGCCAGCAGTTACGGCCCCCCCGGGACAGAGTCCCCCAATGAGCAGTTCTTC. It codes for CASSYGPPGTESPNEQFF. This rearrangement joins TRBV6-5 to TRBJ2-1; TRBD1 matches at 7 bases. The germline CDR1 and CDR2 sequences are MNHEY and SVGAGI. J lost 6 bases, V lost 2 bases, and 16 bases had no gene match. The CDR3 is 18 amino acids.